This T cell receptor (beta chain) was recovered during a study of blood T cell repertoires in COVID-19. This clone was found a few times. The CDR3 spans 15 residues. Trimming removed 4 bases from V and 7 bases from J; junction bases left unmatched: 9. The germline V gene encodes CDR1 MNHNY and CDR2 SVGAGI (reference sequence). The method was immunoSEQ multiplex PCR; TCRdb's version includes in-frame clones alone and lacks a portion of them. The data show 65,000 to 95,000 clones, with 89% seen just once and under 10% held by the top ten. This sequence was found in a man at least 80 years old with acute or convalescent COVID-19. This chain links TRBV6-6 with TRBJ1-2; 10 positions agree with TRBD1. The material sequenced was peripheral blood. CDR3 bases: TGTGCCAGCAGTTCAATGGCGACAGGGGGCAGTGGCTACACCTTC. Its translation: CASSSMATGGSGYTF.